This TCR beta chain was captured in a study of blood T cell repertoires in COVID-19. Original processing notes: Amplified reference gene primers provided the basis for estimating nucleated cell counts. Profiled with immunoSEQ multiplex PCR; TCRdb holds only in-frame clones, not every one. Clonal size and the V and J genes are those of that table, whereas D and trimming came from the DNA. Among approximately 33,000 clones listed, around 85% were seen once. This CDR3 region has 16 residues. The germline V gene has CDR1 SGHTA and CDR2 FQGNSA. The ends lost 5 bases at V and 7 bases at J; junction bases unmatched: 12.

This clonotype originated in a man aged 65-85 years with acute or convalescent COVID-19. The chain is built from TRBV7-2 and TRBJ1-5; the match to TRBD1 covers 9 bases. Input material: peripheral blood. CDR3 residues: CASSLQGAPAGQPQHF. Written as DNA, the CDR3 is TGTGCCAGCAGCCTACAGGGGGCGCCAGCCGGCCAGCCCCAGCATTTT.